What follows are 12 T cell receptor beta chains derived from one specimen sequenced in a study of technical replicates of blood from several donors. Sequenced by immunoSEQ multiplex PCR; TCRdb stores in-frame clones only, minus some. The repertoire holds more than 65,000 clones, roughly 89% seen once, with 0.37% in the top ten. The sample comprised T cells isolated from PBMCs. The receptors derive from a human donor in good health. Some clones in this sample may be carry-over from other donors' samples.

The rearrangement uses TRBV13 and TRBJ2-7; D is ambiguous. This CDR3 comprises 17 residues. The V end was cut by 4 bases, the J end by 4 bases, with 23 bases between. CDR1 and CDR2 from the germline V gene are PRHDT and FYEKMQ (reference sequence). CDR3 amino acids: CASSSGSIQAPFYEQYF. CDR3 sequence (DNA): TGTGCCAGCAGCTCTGGCTCTATTCAGGCCCCCTTTTACGAGCAGTACTTC.

The J gene is TRBJ1-2, the V gene TRBV28; D is perhaps TRBD1 (6 bases). This CDR3 spans 15 amino acids. The V end was cut by 11 bases, the J end by 3 bases, with 22 bases between. The germline gives CDR1 MDHEN, CDR2 SYDVKM. CDR3 nucleotides: TGTGCCGTAGCACAGGGAACCTGGGGGCACTATGGCTACACCTTC. Protein product: CAVAQGTWGHYGYTF.

The J gene is TRBJ1-4, the V gene TRBV15, with D perhaps matching TRBD1 (6 bases). Deletions cut 1 base from V and 8 bases from J, with 11 bases between. The germline gives CDR1 LNHNV, CDR2 YYDKDF (reference sequence). This CDR3 is 14 amino acids long. The CDR3: CATSRGQVGEKLFF. CDR3 in DNA: TGTGCCACCAGCAGAGGACAGGTGGGGGAAAAACTGTTTTTT.

The CDR3 bases are TGTGCCAGTAGTGGACAGGGAGGCGAGACCCAGTACTTC. As protein: CASSGQGGETQYF. The chain combines TRBV19 with TRBJ2-5; the match to TRBD1 covers 8 bases. The germline CDR1 and CDR2 sequences are LNHDA and SQIVND (reference sequence). This CDR3 is built from 13 residues. Trimming at V came to 5 bases and at J to 5 bases, leaving 4 bases not matched to a gene. The full variable domain, in which reference TRBV19 and TRBJ2-5 provide the parts outside the CDR3, is DGGITQSPKYLFRKEGQNVTLSCEQNLNHDAMYWYRQDPGQGLRLIYYSQIVNDFQKGDIAEGYSVSREKKESFPLTVTSAQKNPTAFYLCASSGQGGETQYFGPGTRLLVL.

The rearrangement joins TRBV6-5 to TRBJ2-7; 8 nucleotides agree with TRBD1. Germline V gene sequence: CDR1 MNHEY, CDR2 SVGAGI. CDR3 size: 15 residues. The V gene end was trimmed by 2 bases and the J gene end by 4 bases; junction bases not matched to a gene: 7. In DNA, the CDR3 is TGTGCCAGCAGTTACCATTCCGGGACAGGTTACGAGCAGTACTTC. Translation: CASSYHSGTGYEQYF.

This clone was detected only once. The chain couples TRBV5-1 to TRBJ2-5; 7 nucleotides align to TRBD1. The CDR3 spans 15 residues. With V trimmed by 0 bases and J by 2 bases, 4 bases remained unmatched. Germline V gene lookup returns CDR1 SGHRS and CDR2 YFSETQ. For the CDR3, the DNA is TGCGCCAGCAGCTTGGCGGGACAGCCTCAAGAGACCCAGTACTTC. This encodes CASSLAGQPQETQYF.

The chain recombines TRBV4-1 with TRBJ2-1; 9 nucleotides line up with TRBD2. This CDR3 contains 15 residues. The V gene end was trimmed by 1 base and the J gene end by 7 bases; junction bases not matched to a gene: 5. Germline assignment: CDR1 MGHRA and CDR2 YSYEKL. In nucleotides, the CDR3 is TGCGCCAGCAGCCAAGTAGCGGGAGTGGGTAATGAGCAGTTCTTC. Its translation is CASSQVAGVGNEQFF.

J is TRBJ2-5 and V is TRBV7-2, with TRBD1 matching over 7 bases. CDR3 length equals 16 residues. CDR1 is SGHTA, CDR2 FQGNSA, per germline. V dropped 5 bases and J dropped 5; count of bases not matched to a gene: 14. The DNA for the CDR3 is TGTGCCAGCAGCCCCGTGTTTGAGGGGGCGCGGGAGACCCAGTACTTC. As protein: CASSPVFEGARETQYF.

V is TRBV10-1 and J is TRBJ1-5, with 11 nucleotides matching TRBD1. In germline, CDR1 is WNHNN, CDR2 SYGVQD (reference sequence). The CDR3 length is 17 residues. The junction had 11 bases not matched to a gene; V was cut back by 5 bases and J by 5 bases. Here the CDR3 DNA reads TGCGCCAGCAGTCTCCCTCCCCGGGACAGGGGGGATCAGCCCCAGCATTTT. Translation: CASSLPPRDRGDQPQHF.

As DNA, the CDR3 is TGCGCCAGCAGCAAGCCAGAGGTGGAGACCCAGTACTTC. Translation: CASSKPEVETQYF. The chain has TRBV5-1 and TRBJ2-5; D gene unclear. With 4 bases removed from V and 5 bases from J, the gap between germline ends came to 12 bases. Germline CDR1 is SGHRS and CDR2 is YFSETQ. This CDR3 is 13 amino acids long.

This clone is a singleton in its sample. J is TRBJ2-2 and V is TRBV6-4; weak D call: TRBD2 (5 bases). V lost 0 bases, J lost 6 bases, and 20 bases lay in between. The CDR3 sequence is 18 residues long. Germline V gives CDR1 MRHNA, CDR2 SNTAGT. CDR3 DNA: TGTGCCAGCAGTGACTCTTCCCTGGATAGCGCTGGGGCCGGGGAGCTGTTTTTT. Translating it yields CASSDSSLDSAGAGELFF.

The chain combines TRBV5-1 with TRBJ1-1, with TRBD1 matching over 8 bases. This CDR3 region has 14 residues. Germline V gene lookup returns CDR1 SGHRS and CDR2 YFSETQ. V dropped 3 bases and J dropped 2; count of bases not matched to a gene: 3. The CDR3, as DNA: TGCGCCAGCAGCTCGGGACAGGTTAACACTGAAGCTTTCTTT. It encodes CASSSGQVNTEAFF.